This paragraph reports one T cell receptor (beta chain). The antigen is not known. The data stem from a study of T cell responses to AZD1222 COVID-19 vaccine. Study outcomes and limitations: The study found vaccine-associated CD4 TCRs spanning spike, dominant at 160-218 and 743-854.

The germline V and J ends were trimmed by 6 bases and 2 bases, with 14 bases remaining between them. The CDR3 loop spans 14 amino acids. Germline V gives CDR1 WSHSY, CDR2 SAAADI. Profiling relied on immunoSEQ multiplex PCR, and the TCRdb table lists in-frame clones only, not all of them. The sample carries roughly 180,000 clones, 88% recorded once. The J gene is TRBJ2-7, the V gene TRBV10-2; D remains ambiguous. The receptor comes from an adult in good health. Sequenced material: peripheral blood, taken on day 0 of AZD1222 vaccination. This CDR3 reads CASSPPGPTYEQYF. CDR3 sequence (DNA): TGCGCCAGCAGCCCTCCAGGCCCAACCTACGAGCAGTACTTC.